The 9 T cell receptor beta chains listed next were all sequenced from one sample in a study of response to subunit inactivated influenza vaccine. TCRdb re-analysed the RT-PCR reads in MiXCR, keeping a single row per CDR3 protein. This sample has roughly 620,000 distinct CDR3 sequences, with about 11% found just once. A further study also used this sample, focusing on T cells expressing NK-cell markers. From that paper: UMIs were included in TCR beta cDNA generated by 5'RACE template switching.

Sequences were derived from PBMCs from blood, sampled on the day of vaccination. The source of these receptors is a man aged 45-65 years who received an inactivated influenza vaccine.

This clonotype appeared a few times. This chain links TRBV10-2 with TRBJ1-2, with D perhaps TRBD1 (5 bases). The CDR3 sequence is 13 residues long. Germline values: CDR1 WSHSY, CDR2 SAAADI. V was cut by 4 bases and J by 2 bases, with 8 bases left in between. CDR3 DNA sequence: TGCGCCAGCAGTGGTGCAGGGAACTATGGCTACACCTTC. This gives the protein CASSGAGNYGYTF.

The rearrangement joins TRBV20-1 to TRBJ2-6; D is perhaps TRBD1 (6 bases). Germline V gene lookup returns CDR1 DFQATT and CDR2 SNEGSKA (reference sequence). This CDR3 region has 15 residues. With 1 base removed from V and 4 bases from J, the gap between germline ends came to 11 bases. CDR3 nucleotide sequence: TGCAGTGCTAGAGGACAGGTCAAGGGGGCCAACGTCCTGACTTTC. Protein sequence: CSARGQVKGANVLTF.

This chain connects TRBV7-9 to TRBJ2-1; TRBD2 matches at 8 bases. Per germline, CDR1 SEHNR and CDR2 FQNEAQ (reference sequence). The CDR3 extends over 15 amino acids. Trimming removed 3 bases from V and 2 bases from J; junction bases left unmatched: 3. CDR3 coding DNA: TGTGCCAGCAGCTTCAGCGGGAGCCCCTACAATGAGCAGTTCTTC. Protein sequence: CASSFSGSPYNEQFF.

This clonotype has just a few counts. V gene TRBV24-1 combines with J gene TRBJ2-1, with TRBD1 matching over 9 bases. CDR1 is KGHDR and CDR2 is SFDVKD in the germline V gene. V lost 2 bases to trimming and J lost 8 bases; unmatched junction nucleotides: 9. The CDR3 loop spans 16 amino acids. CDR3 sequence: CATSDCGQGNCDEQFF. CDR3 bases: TGTGCCACCAGTGATTGCGGACAGGGGAATTGCGATGAGCAGTTCTTC.

This clonotype was counted ten times or more. V gene TRBV7-2 combines with J gene TRBJ2-5, with D perhaps TRBD1 or TRBD2 (5 bases each). The V gene lost 4 bases and the J gene lost 8 bases, with 14 bases spanning the gap. Germline CDR1 SGHTA, CDR2 FQGNSA. CDR3 length: 13 residues. The CDR3 sequence is CASSWGNQVTQYF. CDR3 nucleotide sequence: TGTGCCAGCAGCTGGGGGAACCAAGTTACCCAGTACTTC.

This clonotype was seen a few times. The gene calls are TRBV12-3 or TRBV12-4 and TRBJ2-1; weak D call: TRBD1 (6 bases). The CDR3 is 15 residues long. V was shortened by 3 bases and J by 4 bases, with 13 bases between the two germline ends. The CDR3 loop reads CASSFGQITYNEQFF. The CDR3 DNA sequence: TGTGCCAGCAGTTTCGGACAGATTACTTACAATGAGCAGTTCTTC.

The chain has TRBV7-2 and TRBJ1-1; TRBD1 agrees at 9 bases. Trimming cost V 1 base and J 4 bases; bases outside gene matches: 4. CDR3 length: 15 amino acids. Germline V gene data show CDR1 as SGHTA and CDR2 as FQGNSA. CDR3 amino acids: CASSLGPTGGTEAFF. The CDR3 nucleotides are TGTGCCAGCAGCTTAGGCCCGACAGGGGGCACTGAAGCTTTCTTT.

The chain combines TRBV5-1 with TRBJ2-7; TRBD2 might be the D (6 bases). Germline V CDR1 and CDR2: SGHRS, YFSETQ. V was clipped by 2 bases and J by 2 bases, with 14 bases between them. This CDR3 comprises 15 residues. The CDR3 DNA reads TGCGCCAGCAGCTTAGACCGGGACTTACCCTACGAGCAGTACTTC. This translates into CASSLDRDLPYEQYF.

The chain employs TRBV6-2 or TRBV6-3 and TRBJ2-1; possible D gene TRBD2, 6 bases. Germline V CDR1 and CDR2: MNHEY, SVGEGT. This CDR3 spans 17 amino acids. V lost 2 bases, J lost 0 bases, and 14 bases lay in between. CDR3 nucleotides: TGTGCCAGCAGTTACCACCCGCGGGGCCCCTCCTACAATGAGCAGTTCTTC. Its translation is CASSYHPRGPSYNEQFF.